Listed below are T cell receptor beta chains from one sample, sequenced in a study of blood T cell repertoires in COVID-19. Measured with immunoSEQ multiplex PCR; TCRdb has only the in-frame clones, and not every one. The sample shows about 120,000 clones, approximately 78% of them seen only once. The sample taken for sequencing was peripheral blood. The source of these receptors is a man between 70 and 80 years old with acute or convalescent COVID-19. Each CDR3 is given with its conserved first and last residue. A D gene is named only where the DNA matches it firmly. Clone size is shown for a subset of rows, as once, few, many or a class of expanded clone.

DNA,CDR3,size,D,length,V,J
TGTGCCAGCAGTTTAGGGACAGGGAACAAGAGGTCACCCCTCCACTTT,CASSLGTGNKRSPLHF,.,TRBD1,16,TRBV27,TRBJ1-6
TGCGCCAGCAGCCAGGGACAGCAAGTTGCAACTAATGAAAAACTGTTTTTT,CASSQGQQVATNEKLFF,.,TRBD1,17,TRBV5-1,TRBJ1-4
TGCGCCAGCAGCGCGGACAGGGTCTACAATGAGCAGTTCTTC,CASSADRVYNEQFF,.,TRBD1,14,TRBV10-2,TRBJ2-1
TGCGCCAGCAGTCTGGACACTTTCAATCAGCCCCAGCATTTT,CASSLDTFNQPQHF,.,.,14,TRBV5-1,TRBJ1-5
TGCGCCAGCAGCCCGGGGGGGACAGGGGTACTCTACGAGCAGTACTTC,CASSPGGTGVLYEQYF,.,TRBD1,16,TRBV5-1,TRBJ2-7
TGCGCCAGCAGTCTTGATACAGGGAATGGCTACACCTTC,CASSLDTGNGYTF,.,.,13,TRBV5-1,TRBJ1-2
TGTGCCACCAGTGTGGCGGTCGGCACCGGGGAGCTGTTTTTT,CATSVAVGTGELFF,.,.,14,TRBV24-1,TRBJ2-2
TGCGCCAGCAGCTTGCCGGGACAGTACAATGAGCAGTTCTTC,CASSLPGQYNEQFF,.,TRBD1,14,TRBV5-1,TRBJ2-1
TGCGCCAGCAGCTTGGAGGGGGCTGGTCAGCCCCAGCATTTT,CASSLEGAGQPQHF,.,TRBD1,14,TRBV5-1,TRBJ1-5
TGTGCCAGCAGTGACCGGGACAGGGGGGACAATCAGCCCCAGCATTTT,CASSDRDRGDNQPQHF,.,TRBD1,16,TRBV6-4,TRBJ1-5
TGTGCCAGCTCACCGCCGGGACAGGGAGACATTCAGTACTTC,CASSPPGQGDIQYF,.,TRBD1,14,TRBV18,TRBJ2-4
TGTGCCAGCAGCCCTATTACAGGGGGATCCTACAATGAGCAGTTCTTC,CASSPITGGSYNEQFF,.,TRBD1,16,TRBV3-1/TRBV3-2,TRBJ2-1
TGTGCCAGCAGTTCCCTGGAGACAGGGGGCCGGCGCGAGCAGTACTTC,CASSSLETGGRREQYF,once,TRBD1,16,TRBV28,TRBJ2-7
TGTGCCAGCTCACAGACTAGCGGGGGTGCGAACACCGGGGAGCTGTTTTTT,CASSQTSGGANTGELFF,.,TRBD2,17,TRBV18,TRBJ2-2
TGTGCCAGCAGTGACTCGGGGGGACAGCCCCAGCATTTT,CASSDSGGQPQHF,.,.,13,TRBV6-4,TRBJ1-5
TGTGCCAGCAGCTTGGCCGGGGATAGCAATCAGCCCCAGCATTTT,CASSLAGDSNQPQHF,few,.,15,TRBV5-8,TRBJ1-5
TGTGCCAGCAGCACAGGACAGGGCTACACTGAAGCTTTCTTT,CASSTGQGYTEAFF,.,TRBD1,14,TRBV7-8,TRBJ1-1
TGTGCCAGCAGCTCTGGACAGGGGGCCCCGGATACGCAGTATTTT,CASSSGQGAPDTQYF,once,TRBD1,15,TRBV7-2,TRBJ2-3
TGTGCCAGCAGTCGTGGGGGAGGGGATACGCCCCAGCATTTT,CASSRGGGDTPQHF,.,.,14,TRBV3-1/TRBV3-2,TRBJ1-5
TGTGCCAGTACCCGGGGGACAGGCCTCACTGAAGCTTTCTTT,CASTRGTGLTEAFF,.,TRBD1,14,TRBV19,TRBJ1-1
TGTGCCAGCAGCCAGCGCGGGGCCCAAGGTTCAAGCGAGCAGTACTTC,CASSQRGAQGSSEQYF,.,.,16,TRBV3-1/TRBV3-2,TRBJ2-7
TGCGCCAGCAGCTCCCTCCAACGGGGGGACGCCGGGGAGCTGTTTTTT,CASSSLQRGDAGELFF,.,TRBD2,16,TRBV5-1,TRBJ2-2
TGTGCCAGCAGGACTAGCGCCAACAATGAGCAGTTCTTC,CASRTSANNEQFF,.,TRBD2,13,TRBV2,TRBJ2-1
TGTGCCAGCAGCTTAGCGTATAGGGGGCGTGAAGGCTACACCTTC,CASSLAYRGREGYTF,.,TRBD1,15,TRBV9,TRBJ1-2
TGTGCCTGGAGTGTATCTCGGGGGGCAGCAGATACGCAGTATTTT,CAWSVSRGAADTQYF,.,.,15,TRBV30,TRBJ2-3
TGTGCCAGCAGCGATAGCGGGGCCTACAATGAGCAGTTCTTC,CASSDSGAYNEQFF,.,TRBD2,14,TRBV3-1/TRBV3-2,TRBJ2-1
TGTGCCAGCAGCTTACCCGGGGGGGCTCAAGATACGCAGTATTTT,CASSLPGGAQDTQYF,few,TRBD2,15,TRBV5-6,TRBJ2-3
TGTGCCAGCAGCGTAGACGGGAACACCGGGGAGCTGTTTTTT,CASSVDGNTGELFF,.,.,14,TRBV9,TRBJ2-2
TGTGCCAGCAGCTGGTCACAGGGAACGCGGGGCTACACCTTC,CASSWSQGTRGYTF,.,.,14,TRBV5-4,TRBJ1-2
TGTGCCATCAGTGAGCTCCAGGGGGGTAGTGGAGGGAACACTGAAGCTTTCTTT,CAISELQGGSGGNTEAFF,.,TRBD1,18,TRBV10-3,TRBJ1-1